Below, one T cell receptor (beta chain) is given with its context. No cognate antigen has been identified for it. No quality values exist for individual bases; no much larger clone is one base distant. From the germline V gene, CDR1 is KGHSH and CDR2 is LQKENI. V is pared back by 4 bases and J by 1 base, with 7 bases lying between the germline termini. CDR3 length: 13 amino acids, cysteine to phenylalanine. The entry retains the CDR3 DNA only, 39 bases that are in frame from base 1. The data were taken from a study of cytomegalovirus exposure and HLA in healthy donors (dated by TCRdb to 2016 to 2017). With respect to the entire study: An earlier analysis of approximately 640 of the donors reported 250 to 350 Gb of sequence data and roughly 100 million unique TCR beta sequences from about 200 million T cells. Among roughly 400 genotyped donors of the cohort, an average of approximately 240,000 unique TCR beta nucleotide sequences were sequenced per donor, 15% to 20% of them non-productive. Class I and class II HLA loci were covered by the typing at four-digit resolution. Rather than drawing on any new phenotypic data, the later analysis identified candidate immune exposures from TCR beta sequences and the way those sequences occurred across donors. To predict cytomegalovirus infection status, the study combined high-throughput TCR immunosequencing, statistical association of individual TCRs with disease status, and machine learning. The T cell repertoires of under 750 subjects were profiled by immunosequencing and related to cytomegalovirus serostatus. A few DR-DQ haplotypes were treated as single units for association and clustering because of strong linkage in the cohort. Typing coverage varied by locus: roughly 629-640 donors for A, B, C, DRB1 and DQB1; approximately 500 for DQA1; more than 600 for DPA1; roughly 450 for DPB1. The study aimed to test whether signatures of past pathogen exposure could be identified by cataloging public T cell receptors. A later analysis re-examined previously published TCR beta repertoires from several hundred donors and added high-resolution HLA genotyping to investigate patterns of TCR occurrence. All discovery cohort repertoires had been generated using a single sequencing platform. In addition to the first cohort of about 650 subjects, a separate validation cohort of 120 different subjects was used. An early release that covered fewer than 800 HLA-typed donors contained approximately 320 gigabases of sequencing data and tens of millions of unique TCR sequences. An earlier analysis of fewer than 750 of the donors used high-throughput TCR beta sequencing to judge whether each TCR beta V gene segment behaved as functional or pseudogenic. Genome-wide SNP genotypes for about 65% of the roughly 670 donors were used in a later genetic analysis, which treated that subset as a discovery cohort. Among the roughly 390 genotyped donors, about 85% belonged to the genetic ancestry cluster associated with self-reported Caucasian donors. Alongside the repertoire data, information on donor age, sex, ethnicity and CMV serostatus was compiled. Broader findings and caveats from the paper: A later genetic analysis reported fewer N-insertions in productive TCRs among donors in an Asian-associated ancestry cluster than the roughly 720-donor mean. The earlier analysis of a few hundred of the donors excluded approximately 15 rarely observed V segments, including chromosome 9 orphons, because counts were too low. While some public TCRs were present in many individuals, most TCR sequences turned up only very rarely across donors. A cluster of highly shared sequence variants was judged likely to represent a technical artifact of the sequencing pipeline. In an earlier analysis of about 600 of the donors, most TCR beta V segments appeared in productive rearrangements about 87% or about 30% of the time, broadly matching IMGT annotations. The cohort was sequenced for TCR beta chains only, and without alpha or paired-chain data the features that could be detected were limited. In a later analysis, HLA-associated TCR beta chains were found to be more clonally expanded and to have lower generation probabilities than equally common non-associated chains. Because HLA typing was unavailable for some donors at each locus, only the typed subset was used in association tests. In both the original and validation cohorts, the classifier was reported to diagnose cytomegalovirus status with high specificity and sensitivity. A few of the identified cytomegalovirus-associated TCR beta chains were confirmed in vitro to be specific for cytomegalovirus antigens. A later analysis reported that several top co-occurrence clusters appeared linked to parvovirus B19, influenza, CMV and Epstein-Barr virus. A further reported finding was that TCR beta sequences accurately predicted the HLA-A and HLA-B alleles for most subjects in the first cohort. In the study, some 160 TCR beta chains were listed as associated with cytomegalovirus. Immune exposure information for the cohort was limited to CMV serostatus. In a later genetic analysis, a missense DCLRE1C variant was associated with V-gene and J-gene trimming of TCR beta chains, and the association was replicated in an independent cohort. Strong co-occurrence of HLA alleles, especially DR and DQ, made assigning TCR associations to individual alleles difficult. A later analysis found that TCR association rates varied across HLA loci, with DRB1 alleles showing the most associated TCRs and HLA-C alleles the fewest. Correlated functional status among segregating V segments might reflect linkage disequilibrium, but an unknown experimental factor could not be ruled out. The authors suggested that the approach could potentially be extended to other disease states and immunological phenotypes. Roughly uniform sequencing depth across donors was assumed in presence/absence analyses, although this assumption may not hold. A later analysis found that most CMV-associated TCR beta chains appeared HLA-restricted, with HLA associations seemingly driven largely by CMV exposure. At a false discovery rate of 0.05, a later analysis linked 16,951 TCR beta sequences to specific HLA alleles. The 87-base-pair reads could not distinguish some IMGT-functional V segments, including TRBV6-2 and TRBV6-3, so those segments were excluded.

Library preparation used the immunoSEQ multiplex PCR assay. For the multiplex PCR, a mixture combining 60 forward primers for TCR Vbeta segments and 13 reverse primers for TCR Jbeta segments was used. Amplification of the CDR3 region of rearranged TCR beta genes was performed with a multiplex PCR assay on genomic DNA. The Illumina HiSeq System was used to sequence the amplified TCR beta libraries as 87-base-pair reads. In the authors' own workflow: Across the 500 to 750 repertoires, a later analysis counted some 80 million unique TCR beta chains, 8.5 million to 12 million of which were shared by at least two donors. Raw reads were error-corrected and collapsed into unique sequences with a nearest-neighbor algorithm that merged closely related sequences to remove PCR and sequencing errors. Alignment of CDR3 sequences to IMGT reference sequences was used to assign V, D and J gene segments. For a sequence to be retained, a match of at least six nucleotides was required to both a V gene segment and a J gene segment. Rearrangements were called productive when the CDR3 lacked stop codons and stayed in frame with V and J; all others were non-productive. Following IMGT convention, CDR3 was defined as the stretch from the second conserved V-encoded cysteine up to the conserved J-encoded phenylalanine. The earlier analysis of some 540 of the donors excluded any sequence lacking an unambiguous match to a single V gene segment. In an earlier analysis of 450 to 700 of the donors, V segments were called functional above 56.7% productive rearrangements and were called segregating when the between-donor standard deviation exceeded 5%. To diagnose cytomegalovirus status from the catalog of TCR beta chain sequences, a statistical classification framework was built. In a later analysis, TCR nucleotide sequences were compared against IMGT/GENE-DB human TR gene sequences so that V and J genes could be assigned. The TCRdist pipeline was used in a later analysis to assign CDR3 sequences and most-parsimonious VDJ recombination scenarios. A later analysis defined each TCR beta chain by its CDR3 amino acid sequence plus V-gene family, and excluded reads lacking a unique V-gene family. As a way to deal with suspected cross-contamination and a sequencing artifact, a later analysis dropped more than 500 nucleotide sequences that were highly shared and had low generation probability. For each public chain, a later analysis derived a clonal expansion index from normalized ranks of inferred template counts within each repertoire. Generation probabilities in a later analysis came from a VDJ recombination model fitted to out-of-frame rearrangements, and those results were checked against IGoR. In a later analysis, TCR-TCR, TCR-HLA and TCR-CMV co-occurrence was scored with hypergeometric tests, and a repertoire-size bias correction was applied to TCR pairs. False discovery rates were estimated in a later analysis by permuting HLA or CMV assignments 20 times. In a later analysis, co-occurring TCRs were grouped using DBSCAN, and TCRdist sequence similarity was added for clustering within HLA-allele-positive subsets. Co-occurrence clustering excluded repertoires with fewer than 30,000 or more than 120,000 public chains, plus five with anomalous nucleotide sharing. TCRdb limited this immuneACCESS table to in-frame rearrangements with V and J called. A share of clones is missing; checked studies link under half to unresolved V genes, and the rest is unexplained. D and trimming come from the DNA, and the V and J calls and clone size come from that table. This sample is represented by 130,000 or so clones; roughly four fifths of them were singletons. Roughly 3.1% of the sample is in the top ten clones.

The cohort was made up of about 610 healthy bone marrow donors. Cohort members were all nominally healthy when sampled, although unrecorded immune exposures were likely present. The donor tested CMV seropositive and was one of the 289 seropositive cohort members. Every donor gave a peripheral blood sample, and the peripheral blood mononuclear cells from that sample were used for TCR beta sequencing. The Qiagen DNeasy Blood Extraction Kit was used to extract genomic DNA from the blood cell samples. Sequencing was done on a sample of PBMCs. The V gene is TRBV18 and the J gene is TRBJ1-1, and perhaps TRBD1 as D gene, on 6 matching bases. The source of this sequence is a man aged 18 to 30 in good health and CMV-seropositive. The nucleotide sequence is TGTGCCAGCTCACAACAGGGGAACACTGAAGCTTTCTTT. It translates to CASSQQGNTEAFF. Extended through the reference TRBV18 and TRBJ1-1 proteins, this CDR3 yields the full variable domain: NAGVMQNPRHLVRRRGQEARLRCSPMKGHSHVYWYRQLPEEGLKFMVYLQKENIIDESGMPKERFSAEFPKEGPSILRIQQVVRGDSAAYFCASSQQGNTEAFFGQGTRLTVV.